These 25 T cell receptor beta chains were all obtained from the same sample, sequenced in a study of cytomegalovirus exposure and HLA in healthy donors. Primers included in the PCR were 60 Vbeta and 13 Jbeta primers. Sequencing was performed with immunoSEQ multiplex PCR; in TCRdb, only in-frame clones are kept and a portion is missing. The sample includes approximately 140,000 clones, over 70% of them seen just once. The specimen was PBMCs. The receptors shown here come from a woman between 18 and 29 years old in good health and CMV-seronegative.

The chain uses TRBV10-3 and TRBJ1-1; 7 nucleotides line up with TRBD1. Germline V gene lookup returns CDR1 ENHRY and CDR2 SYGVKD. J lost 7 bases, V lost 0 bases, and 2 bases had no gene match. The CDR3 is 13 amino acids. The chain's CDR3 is CAISESRTGEAFF. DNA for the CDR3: TGTGCCATCAGTGAGTCTAGGACAGGTGAAGCTTTCTTT.

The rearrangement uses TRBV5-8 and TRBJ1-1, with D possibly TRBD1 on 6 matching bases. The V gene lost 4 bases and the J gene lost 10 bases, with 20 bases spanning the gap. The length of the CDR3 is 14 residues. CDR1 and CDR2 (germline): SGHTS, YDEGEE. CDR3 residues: CASSKSGTPDLAFF. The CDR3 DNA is TGTGCCAGCAGCAAATCCGGGACACCCGATTTAGCTTTCTTT.

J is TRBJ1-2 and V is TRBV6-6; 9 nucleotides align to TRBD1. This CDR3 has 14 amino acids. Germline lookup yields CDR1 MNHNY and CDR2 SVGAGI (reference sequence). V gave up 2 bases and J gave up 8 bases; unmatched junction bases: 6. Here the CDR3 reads CASSYIGQGRGYTF. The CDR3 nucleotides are TGTGCCAGCAGTTACATTGGACAGGGGCGAGGCTACACCTTC.

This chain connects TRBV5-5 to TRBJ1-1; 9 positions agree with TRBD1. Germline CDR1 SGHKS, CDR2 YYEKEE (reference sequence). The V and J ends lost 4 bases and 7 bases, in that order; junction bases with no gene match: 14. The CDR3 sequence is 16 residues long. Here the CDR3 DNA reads TGTGCCAGCAGCCGGGGGCCAACAGGGGGCGGCGGTGAAGCTTTCTTT. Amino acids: CASSRGPTGGGGEAFF.

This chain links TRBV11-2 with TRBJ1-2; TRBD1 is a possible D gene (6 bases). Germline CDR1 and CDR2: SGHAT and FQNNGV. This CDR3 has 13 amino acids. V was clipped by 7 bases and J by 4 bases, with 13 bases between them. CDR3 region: CASTQGGAYGYTF. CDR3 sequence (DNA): TGTGCCAGCACCCAAGGGGGGGCCTATGGCTACACCTTC.

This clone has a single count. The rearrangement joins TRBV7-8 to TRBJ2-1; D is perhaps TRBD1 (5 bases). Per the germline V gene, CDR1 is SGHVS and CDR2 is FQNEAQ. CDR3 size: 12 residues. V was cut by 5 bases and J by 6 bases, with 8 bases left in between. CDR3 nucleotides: TGTGCCAGCAGCGATAGGGGCAATGAGCAGTTCTTC. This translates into CASSDRGNEQFF.

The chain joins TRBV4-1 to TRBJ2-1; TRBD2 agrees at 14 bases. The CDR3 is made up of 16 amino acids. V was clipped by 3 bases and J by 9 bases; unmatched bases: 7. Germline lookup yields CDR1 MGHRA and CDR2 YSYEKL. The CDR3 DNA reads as TGCGCCAGCAGCCAGCTGGGACTAGCGGGAGAAGCTGAGCAGTTCTTC. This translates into CASSQLGLAGEAEQFF.

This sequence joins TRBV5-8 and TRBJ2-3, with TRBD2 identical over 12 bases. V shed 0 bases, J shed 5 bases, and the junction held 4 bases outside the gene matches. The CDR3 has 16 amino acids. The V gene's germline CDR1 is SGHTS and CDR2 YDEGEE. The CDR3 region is CASSLGLAGEGDTQYF. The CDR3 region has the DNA TGTGCCAGCAGCTTGGGACTAGCGGGAGAGGGAGATACGCAGTATTTT.

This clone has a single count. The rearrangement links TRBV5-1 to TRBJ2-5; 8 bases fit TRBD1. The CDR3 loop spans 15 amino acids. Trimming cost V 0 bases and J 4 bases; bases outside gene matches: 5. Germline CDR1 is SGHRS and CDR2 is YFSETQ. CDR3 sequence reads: CASSLGQGPRETQYF. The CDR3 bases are TGCGCCAGCAGCTTGGGACAGGGGCCGAGAGAGACCCAGTACTTC.

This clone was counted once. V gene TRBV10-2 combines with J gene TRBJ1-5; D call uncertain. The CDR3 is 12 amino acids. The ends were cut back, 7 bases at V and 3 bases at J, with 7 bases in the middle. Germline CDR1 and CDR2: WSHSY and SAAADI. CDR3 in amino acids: CASMRDNQPQHF. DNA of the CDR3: TGCGCCAGCATGAGGGACAATCAGCCCCAGCATTTT.

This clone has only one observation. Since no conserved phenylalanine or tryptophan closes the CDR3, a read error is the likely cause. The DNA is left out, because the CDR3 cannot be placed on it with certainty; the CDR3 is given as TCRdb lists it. CDR3 region: CAWSVQTGRG. The V gene is TRBV30, the J gene TRBJ1-1. The CDR3 spans 10 amino acids, including both terminal residues. Looked up from germline, CDR1 is GTSNPN and CDR2 is SVGIG (reference sequence).

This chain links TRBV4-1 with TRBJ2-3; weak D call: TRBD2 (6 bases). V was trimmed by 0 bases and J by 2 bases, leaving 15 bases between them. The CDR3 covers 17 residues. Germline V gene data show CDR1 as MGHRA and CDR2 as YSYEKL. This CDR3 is CASSQDGPGTYTDTQYF. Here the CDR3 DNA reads TGCGCCAGCAGCCAAGATGGTCCCGGGACTTACACAGATACGCAGTATTTT.

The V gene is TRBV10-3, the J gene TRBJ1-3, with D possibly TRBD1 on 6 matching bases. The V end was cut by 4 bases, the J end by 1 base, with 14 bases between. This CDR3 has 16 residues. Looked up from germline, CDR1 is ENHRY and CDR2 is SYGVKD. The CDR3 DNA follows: TGTGCCATCAGTGGGGCGACAGGAGCTTCTGGAAACACCATATATTTT. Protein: CAISGATGASGNTIYF.

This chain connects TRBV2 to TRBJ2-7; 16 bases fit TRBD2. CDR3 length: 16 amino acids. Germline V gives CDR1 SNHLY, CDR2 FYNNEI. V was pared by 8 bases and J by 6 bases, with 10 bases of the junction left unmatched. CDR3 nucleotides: TGTGCCAGCTCCGGGACTAGCGGGAGGGCCAGGTCCGAGCAGTACTTC. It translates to CASSGTSGRARSEQYF.

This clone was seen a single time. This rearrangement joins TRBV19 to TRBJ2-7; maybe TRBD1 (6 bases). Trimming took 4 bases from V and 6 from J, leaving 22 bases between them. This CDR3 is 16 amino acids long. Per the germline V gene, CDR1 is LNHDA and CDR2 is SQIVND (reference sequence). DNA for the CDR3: TGTGCCAGTAGTAACCTCAGGGGACAAGGACCCGGCGAGCAGTACTTC. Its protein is CASSNLRGQGPGEQYF.

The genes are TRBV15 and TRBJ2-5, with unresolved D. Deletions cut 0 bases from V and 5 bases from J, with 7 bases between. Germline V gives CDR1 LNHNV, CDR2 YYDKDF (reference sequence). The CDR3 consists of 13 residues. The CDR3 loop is CATSRDIRETQYF. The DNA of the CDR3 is TGTGCCACCAGCAGAGATATTCGGGAGACCCAGTACTTC.

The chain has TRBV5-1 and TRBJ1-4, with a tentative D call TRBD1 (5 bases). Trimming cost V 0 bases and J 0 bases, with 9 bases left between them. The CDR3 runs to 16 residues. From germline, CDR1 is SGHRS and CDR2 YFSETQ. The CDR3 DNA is TGCGCCAGCAGCTTGGGACAGCCTACAACTAATGAAAAACTGTTTTTT. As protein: CASSLGQPTTNEKLFF.

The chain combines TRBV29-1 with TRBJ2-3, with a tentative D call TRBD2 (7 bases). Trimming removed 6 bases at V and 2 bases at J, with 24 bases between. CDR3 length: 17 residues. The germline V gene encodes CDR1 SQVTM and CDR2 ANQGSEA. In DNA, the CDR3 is TGCAGCGTCGACCCCCCTGGGGGGCGGGAGATCACAGATACGCAGTATTTT. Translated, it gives CSVDPPGGREITDTQYF.

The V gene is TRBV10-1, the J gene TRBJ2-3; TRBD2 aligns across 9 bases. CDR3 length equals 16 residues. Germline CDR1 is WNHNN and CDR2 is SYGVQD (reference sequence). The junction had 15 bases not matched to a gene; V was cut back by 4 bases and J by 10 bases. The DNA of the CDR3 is TGCGCCAGCAGTGGATTAGCGGGAGACGACTACGGTCCGCAGTATTTT. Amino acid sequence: CASSGLAGDDYGPQYF.

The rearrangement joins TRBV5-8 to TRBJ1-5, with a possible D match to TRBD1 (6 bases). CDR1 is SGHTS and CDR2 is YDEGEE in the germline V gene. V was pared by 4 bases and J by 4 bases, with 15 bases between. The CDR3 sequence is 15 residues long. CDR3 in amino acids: CASSPSMGANQPQHF. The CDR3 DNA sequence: TGTGCCAGCAGCCCGTCGATGGGGGCAAATCAGCCCCAGCATTTT.

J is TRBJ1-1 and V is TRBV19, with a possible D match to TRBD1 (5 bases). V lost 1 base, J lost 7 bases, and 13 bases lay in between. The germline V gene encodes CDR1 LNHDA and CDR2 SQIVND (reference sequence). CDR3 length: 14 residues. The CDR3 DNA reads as TGTGCCAGTAGTATAGGCAGGGCCGGTGGTGAAGCTTTCTTT. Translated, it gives CASSIGRAGGEAFF. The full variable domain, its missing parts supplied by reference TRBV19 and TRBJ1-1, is DGGITQSPKYLFRKEGQNVTLSCEQNLNHDAMYWYRQDPGQGLRLIYYSQIVNDFQKGDIAEGYSVSREKKESFPLTVTSAQKNPTAFYLCASSIGRAGGEAFFGQGTRLTVV.

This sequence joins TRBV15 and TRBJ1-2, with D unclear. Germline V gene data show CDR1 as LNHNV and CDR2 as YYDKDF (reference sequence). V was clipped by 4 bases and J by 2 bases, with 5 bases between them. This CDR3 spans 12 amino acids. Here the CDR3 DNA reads TGTGCCACCAGCACCTCGAACTATGGCTACACCTTC. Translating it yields CATSTSNYGYTF.

The CDR3 DNA reads as TGTGCCTGGAGTGTAGTCGGGCGGGAGAGAATGAATGAGCAGTTCTTC. Translating it yields CAWSVVGRERMNEQFF. The rearrangement joins TRBV30 to TRBJ2-1, with 7 positions matching TRBD2. The germline CDR1 and CDR2 sequences are GTSNPN and SVGIG (reference sequence). The trim removed 0 bases at V and 7 bases at J, leaving 12 bases unmatched. The CDR3 is 16 amino acids.

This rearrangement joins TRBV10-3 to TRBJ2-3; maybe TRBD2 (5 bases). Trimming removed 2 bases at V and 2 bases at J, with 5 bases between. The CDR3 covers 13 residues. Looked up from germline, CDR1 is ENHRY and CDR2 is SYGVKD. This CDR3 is CAISERDTDTQYF. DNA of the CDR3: TGTGCCATCAGTGAGCGGGACACAGATACGCAGTATTTT.

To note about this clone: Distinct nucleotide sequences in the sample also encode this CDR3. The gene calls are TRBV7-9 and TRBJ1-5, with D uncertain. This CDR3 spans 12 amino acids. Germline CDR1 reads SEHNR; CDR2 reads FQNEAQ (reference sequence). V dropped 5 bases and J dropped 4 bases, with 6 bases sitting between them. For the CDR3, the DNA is TGTGCCAGCAGCCTCCAGAATCAGCCCCAGCATTTT. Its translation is CASSLQNQPQHF.